This T cell receptor beta chain was captured in a study of blood T cells in healthy people across ages. The CDR3 totals 17 residues. Per the germline V gene, CDR1 is MGHDK and CDR2 is SYGVNS. Trimming cost V 3 bases and J 3 bases; bases outside gene matches: 14. Study-level points and caveats: Roughly linear declines in TCR beta diversity per million T cells occurred with age. Naive T cell percentage showed a strong correlation with the diversity of TCR beta.

Per-sample PBMC isolation yielded at least 6.5 million cells. A note on this clonotype: The antigen is undetermined.

Then a second PCR, running about 7 to 11 cycles, was carried out with a sample-barcoded 5' primer and a J-beta primer mix. Each TCR beta cDNA got a 12-nucleotide random molecular identifier. One entry per CDR3 protein results from TCRdb running MiXCR on the 5' RACE reads. The sample shows 1.5 million to 2 million distinct CDR3 sequences, about 28% of them seen only once. This sequence joins TRBV25-1 and TRBJ2-7, with 7 bases aligning to TRBD2. Material for sequencing was blood. The receptor was isolated from a woman younger than 45 in good health. The CDR3 DNA follows: TGTGCCAGCAGTGAGGGAGGGTCGGGGACGAAGGGCTACGAGCAGTACTTC. Amino acids: CASSEGGSGTKGYEQYF.